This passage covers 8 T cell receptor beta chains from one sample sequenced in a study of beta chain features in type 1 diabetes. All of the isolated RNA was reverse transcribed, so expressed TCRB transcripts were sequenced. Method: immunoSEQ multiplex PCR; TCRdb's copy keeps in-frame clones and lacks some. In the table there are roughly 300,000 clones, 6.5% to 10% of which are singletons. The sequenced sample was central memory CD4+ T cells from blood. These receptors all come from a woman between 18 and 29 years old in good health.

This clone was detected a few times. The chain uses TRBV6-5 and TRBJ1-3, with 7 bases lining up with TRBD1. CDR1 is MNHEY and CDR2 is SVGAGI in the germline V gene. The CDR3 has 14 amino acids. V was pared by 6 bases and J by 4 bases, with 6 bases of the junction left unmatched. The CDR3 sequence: CASSPQGRGNTIYF. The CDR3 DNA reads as TGTGCCAGCAGCCCACAGGGGCGAGGAAACACCATATATTTT.

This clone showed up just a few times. CDR3 coding DNA: TGTGCCAGCAGCTTAGCTAGCGGGAGCTACTACGAGCAGTACTTC. Translating it yields CASSLASGSYYEQYF. The chain links TRBV7-2 to TRBJ2-7; 9 nucleotides line up with TRBD2. This CDR3 spans 15 amino acids. Germline V gives CDR1 SGHTA, CDR2 FQGNSA. V shed 0 bases and J 3 bases; nucleotides not matched to a gene: 3.

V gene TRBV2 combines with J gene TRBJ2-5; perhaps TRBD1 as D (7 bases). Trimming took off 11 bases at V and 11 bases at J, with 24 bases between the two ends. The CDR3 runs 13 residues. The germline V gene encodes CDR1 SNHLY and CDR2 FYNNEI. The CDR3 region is CAGTGQAMGEQYF. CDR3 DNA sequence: TGTGCCGGGACTGGACAGGCCATGGGGGAGCAGTACTTC.

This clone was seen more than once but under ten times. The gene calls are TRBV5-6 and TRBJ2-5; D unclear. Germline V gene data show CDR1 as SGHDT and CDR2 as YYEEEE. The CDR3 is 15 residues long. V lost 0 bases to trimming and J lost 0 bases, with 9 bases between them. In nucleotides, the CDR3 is TGTGCCAGCAGCTTGGACAGCTACAACCAAGAGACCCAGTACTTC. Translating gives CASSLDSYNQETQYF.

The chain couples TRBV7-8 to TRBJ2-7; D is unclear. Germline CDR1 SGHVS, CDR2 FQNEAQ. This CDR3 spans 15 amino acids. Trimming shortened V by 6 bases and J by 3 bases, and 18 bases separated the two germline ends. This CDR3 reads CASSRLLGPYYEQYF. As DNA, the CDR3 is TGTGCCAGCAGTCGCCTCCTCGGCCCTTACTACGAGCAGTACTTC. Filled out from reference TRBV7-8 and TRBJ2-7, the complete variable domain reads GAGVSQSPRYKVAKRGQDVALRCDPISGHVSLFWYQQALGQGPEFLTYFQNEAQLDKSGLPSDRFFAERPEGSVSTLKIQRTQQEDSAVYLCASSRLLGPYYEQYFGPGTRLTVT.

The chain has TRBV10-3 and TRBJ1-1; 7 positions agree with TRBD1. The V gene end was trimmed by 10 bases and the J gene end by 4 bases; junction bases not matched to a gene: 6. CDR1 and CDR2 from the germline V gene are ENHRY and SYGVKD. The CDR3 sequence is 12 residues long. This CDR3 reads CATRGSGTEAFF. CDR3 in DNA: TGTGCCACCAGGGGGTCGGGCACTGAAGCTTTCTTT.

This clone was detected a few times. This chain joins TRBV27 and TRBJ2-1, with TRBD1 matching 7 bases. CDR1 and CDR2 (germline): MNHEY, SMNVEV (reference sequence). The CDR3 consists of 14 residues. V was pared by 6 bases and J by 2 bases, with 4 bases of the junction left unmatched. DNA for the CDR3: TGTGCCAGCAGAGAACAGGGGACCTACAATGAGCAGTTCTTC. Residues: CASREQGTYNEQFF.

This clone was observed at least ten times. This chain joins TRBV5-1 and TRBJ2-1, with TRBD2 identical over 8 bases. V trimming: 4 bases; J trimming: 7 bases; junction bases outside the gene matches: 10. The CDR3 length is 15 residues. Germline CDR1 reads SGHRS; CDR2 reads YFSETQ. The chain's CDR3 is CASSLSGIAGNEQFF. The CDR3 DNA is TGCGCCAGCAGCCTCTCGGGAATAGCGGGAAATGAGCAGTTCTTC.